This T cell receptor beta chain stems from a study of early T cells in non-severe SARS-CoV-2 infection. Study details: Sequencing used unsorted whole-blood bulk RNA, so chains lack pairing. Study results and caveats: Comparison of clonotypes with VDJdb favored anti-spike CD8 responses while missing private and CD4 specificities.

Attached unique molecular identifiers marked individual cDNA molecules. TCRdb re-analysed the 5' RACE reads in MiXCR, keeping a single row per CDR3 protein. The sample shows 55,000 to 80,000 distinct CDR3 sequences, roughly 13% of them seen only once. A few counts support this clonotype. Its antigen is currently unknown. This CDR3 contains 15 residues. V gave up 2 bases and J gave up 3 bases, with 8 bases separating them. Germline V lookup: CDR1 MRHNA, CDR2 SNTAGT. This TCR derives from an adult who was a healthcare worker with PCR-confirmed SARS-CoV-2 infection or an uninfected control (not recorded which). This chain links TRBV6-4 with TRBJ2-6; a possible D gene is TRBD2 (5 bases). This material consisted of whole blood, taken at baseline. The CDR3 protein is CASSDGGRGANVLTF. Here the CDR3 DNA reads TGTGCCAGCAGTGACGGAGGTCGTGGGGCCAACGTCCTGACTTTC.